Presented here are 8 T cell receptor beta chains from one specimen sequenced in a study of T cells in pancreatic ductal adenocarcinoma. Surgery without prior neoadjuvant therapy was the treatment of the selected pancreatic ductal adenocarcinoma patients. Some clones are missing from TCRdb's copy, which holds only in-frame ones; the method was immunoSEQ multiplex PCR. The sample holds around 94,000 clones, roughly 96% seen once. Sequencing was performed on PBMCs. The receptors derive from a human donor with pancreatic ductal adenocarcinoma.

The CDR3 reads CASSLAQGLELFF. The CDR3 DNA reads as TGTGCCAGCAGCTTAGCGCAGGGGCTGGAGCTGTTTTTT. The V and J genes are TRBV7-9 and TRBJ2-2, with D possibly matching TRBD1 (6 bases). CDR1 SEHNR and CDR2 FQNEAQ come from the germline V gene (reference sequence). V was clipped by 0 bases and J by 10 bases, with 9 bases between them. This CDR3 has 13 residues.

The chain combines TRBV11-1 with TRBJ2-1; unclear D gene. Trimming shortened V by 3 bases and J by 0 bases, and 3 bases separated the two germline ends. Per the germline V gene, CDR1 is SGHAT and CDR2 is FQDESV (reference sequence). The length of the CDR3 is 13 residues. The CDR3 reads CASSFSSYNEQFF. Written as DNA, the CDR3 is TGTGCCAGCAGCTTTAGCTCCTACAATGAGCAGTTCTTC.

The V and J genes are TRBV11-3 and TRBJ2-7; 11 bases fit TRBD1. Germline loops: CDR1 SGHNT, CDR2 YENEEA. This CDR3 is built from 13 residues. Unmatched junction bases numbered 1, after V lost 3 bases and J lost 6 bases. CDR3 DNA: TGTGCCAGCAGCTTCGGGACAGGGGGCGAGCAGTACTTC. This sequence encodes CASSFGTGGEQYF.

V gene TRBV6-5 combines with J gene TRBJ2-7; D gene uncertain. The germline CDR1 and CDR2 sequences are MNHEY and SVGAGI. The CDR3 is 14 amino acids. The V end lost 3 bases, the J end lost 1 base, and 10 bases lay between the germline ends. The CDR3 sequence is CASSYSHSSYEQYF. CDR3 bases: TGTGCCAGCAGTTATTCTCACAGTTCCTACGAGCAGTACTTC.

This chain uses TRBV7-2 with TRBJ2-3, with D hard to call. The CDR3 length is 15 residues. Trimming cost V 5 bases and J 5 bases, with 17 bases left between them. The germline V gene has CDR1 SGHTA and CDR2 FQGNSA. CDR3 sequence (DNA): TGTGCCAGCAGCCCCATAGCCCCGTCACAAGATACGCAGTATTTT. It is translated as CASSPIAPSQDTQYF.

The V and J genes are TRBV5-1 and TRBJ2-3; D remains ambiguous. V dropped 1 base and J dropped 0 bases, with 6 bases sitting between them. The CDR3 totals 14 residues. Germline V gene lookup returns CDR1 SGHRS and CDR2 YFSETQ. As DNA, the CDR3 is TGCGCCAGCAGCTTGTTCTACAGCACAGATACGCAGTATTTT. Translating gives CASSLFYSTDTQYF. Variable domain in full (rest from reference TRBV5-1 and TRBJ2-3): KAGVTQTPRYLIKTRGQQVTLSCSPISGHRSVSWYQQTPGQGLQFLFEYFSETQRNKGNFPGRFSGRQFSNSRSEMNVSTLELGDSALYLCASSLFYSTDTQYFGPGTRLTVL.

The genes are TRBV19 and TRBJ1-2; D possibly corresponds to TRBD1 (6 bases). With 5 bases removed from V and 3 bases from J, the gap between germline ends came to 19 bases. CDR3 length equals 16 residues. Germline V CDR1 and CDR2: LNHDA, SQIVND (reference sequence). This CDR3 reads CASSLSLGAGDYGYTF. For the CDR3, the DNA is TGTGCCAGTAGTCTCTCCCTCGGGGCAGGGGACTATGGCTACACCTTC.

The sample holds one count of this clone. V usage is TRBV7-2 and J usage is TRBJ2-2, with TRBD2 identical over 8 bases. The CDR3 contains 15 residues. CDR1 is SGHTA, CDR2 FQGNSA, per germline. With 3 bases clipped from V and 3 bases from J, the junction kept 3 bases outside the gene matches. The CDR3, as DNA: TGTGCCAGCAGCTTCAGCGGGAGTCACACCGGGGAGCTGTTTTTT. Translation gives CASSFSGSHTGELFF.